These 25 T cell receptor beta chains were all obtained from the same sample, sequenced in a study of T cell clonotyping in hematopoietic cell transplantation. Time point specified: recipient sample about 28 days before transplant, after cytoreduction. Clones were sequenced by immunoSEQ multiplex PCR, and TCRdb holds only the in-frame ones, with some missing. The sample lists roughly 28,000 clones, 85% to 95% seen once, with about 2.2% in the top ten. The material was peripheral blood mononuclear cells, obtained before stem cell transplant. All receptors come from a man aged 45-65 years with acute myeloid leukemia. Some clones in this sample may be carry-over from other donors' samples.

In DNA, the CDR3 is TGTGCCTGGAAGCACAGGGCTGAAGCTTTCTTT. As protein: CAWKHRAEAFF. The rearrangement links TRBV30 to TRBJ1-1; D might be TRBD1 (6 bases). The germline CDR1 and CDR2 sequences are GTSNPN and SVGIG (reference sequence). The CDR3 spans 11 residues. Trimming pared 4 bases from V and 6 bases from J, leaving 9 bases between.

The chain uses TRBV10-2 and TRBJ2-7, with D tentatively TRBD1 (5 bases). CDR3 length: 11 amino acids. The V gene's germline CDR1 is WSHSY and CDR2 SAAADI. V was clipped by 10 bases and J by 3 bases, with 10 bases between them. The CDR3 reads CATSGHYEQYF. Here the CDR3 DNA reads TGCGCCACCTCCGGACACTACGAGCAGTACTTC.

V usage is TRBV5-6 and J usage is TRBJ2-7; 7 bases agree with TRBD1. CDR3 length: 13 residues. Trimming removed 2 bases from V and 6 bases from J; junction bases left unmatched: 5. The germline gives CDR1 SGHDT, CDR2 YYEEEE. The CDR3 reads CASSFDRAGEQYF. The DNA of the CDR3 is TGTGCCAGCAGCTTCGACAGGGCAGGCGAGCAGTACTTC. Filled out from reference TRBV5-6 and TRBJ2-7, the complete variable domain reads DAGVTQSPTHLIKTRGQQVTLRCSPKSGHDTVSWYQQALGQGPQFIFQYYEEEERQRGNFPDRFSGHQFPNYSSELNVNALLLGDSALYLCASSFDRAGEQYFGPGTRLTVT.

This clone was detected once. This chain connects TRBV5-1 to TRBJ2-2; D is possibly TRBD1 (6 bases). The CDR3 length is 15 residues. The ends were cut back, 0 bases at V and 1 base at J, with 7 bases in the middle. The germline V gene has CDR1 SGHRS and CDR2 YFSETQ. The CDR3 protein is CASSLGGQNTGELFF. The CDR3 region has the DNA TGCGCCAGCAGCTTGGGGGGACAGAACACCGGGGAGCTGTTTTTT.

The chain combines TRBV10-1 with TRBJ1-5; the D is unclear. CDR1 and CDR2 from the germline V gene are WNHNN and SYGVQD (reference sequence). Trimming took 8 bases from V and 5 from J, leaving 10 bases between them. CDR3 length: 12 amino acids. CDR3: CASLPEDQPQHF. Here the CDR3 DNA reads TGCGCCAGCCTCCCGGAGGATCAGCCCCAGCATTTT.

V gene TRBV7-9 combines with J gene TRBJ1-4; D is perhaps TRBD1 (5 bases). Trimming stripped 6 bases from V and 8 bases from J, with 16 bases between. CDR1 is SEHNR, CDR2 FQNEAQ, per germline (reference sequence). The CDR3 covers 14 residues. The DNA for the CDR3 is TGTGCCAGCAGGGCTACAGGATTCCGGGAAAAACTGTTTTTT. This gives the protein CASRATGFREKLFF.

The chain is built from TRBV28 and TRBJ2-5, with a weak D call TRBD1 (6 bases). The V gene lost 7 bases and the J gene lost 3 bases, with 15 bases spanning the gap. Germline V gene lookup returns CDR1 MDHEN and CDR2 SYDVKM. The CDR3 length is 14 residues. CDR3: CASTSGADKETQYF. The CDR3 nucleotides read TGTGCCAGCACCTCAGGGGCAGATAAAGAGACCCAGTACTTC.

This sequence joins TRBV9 and TRBJ2-2; no firm D call. Germline V lookup: CDR1 SGDLS, CDR2 YYNGEE. The CDR3 extends over 14 amino acids. Trimming took 6 bases from V and 6 from J, leaving 15 bases between them. CDR3 region: CASTPPQRPGELFF. CDR3 coding DNA: TGTGCCAGCACCCCTCCACAGAGGCCCGGGGAGCTGTTTTTT.

The chain employs TRBV5-1 and TRBJ2-5, with D perhaps matching TRBD2 (6 bases). Germline-derived CDR1 and CDR2 are SGHRS and YFSETQ. The V gene lost 7 bases and the J gene lost 7 bases, with 17 bases spanning the gap. The CDR3 extends over 13 amino acids. The CDR3 loop reads CASAFGGDGTQYF. The CDR3 DNA reads TGCGCCAGCGCATTCGGAGGGGACGGGACCCAGTACTTC. Looking up the rest from reference TRBV5-1 and TRBJ2-5 gives the full variable domain: KAGVTQTPRYLIKTRGQQVTLSCSPISGHRSVSWYQQTPGQGLQFLFEYFSETQRNKGNFPGRFSGRQFSNSRSEMNVSTLELGDSALYLCASAFGGDGTQYFGPGTRLLVL.

The chain has TRBV7-8 and TRBJ1-2, with D uncertain. CDR1 and CDR2 (germline): SGHVS, FQNEAQ. The CDR3 extends over 14 amino acids. V was clipped by 3 bases and J by 1 base, with 9 bases between them. CDR3 bases: TGTGCCAGCAGCTTGGCAGAAATTAACTATGGCTACACCTTC. This translates into CASSLAEINYGYTF.

The J gene is TRBJ2-6, the V gene TRBV19, with TRBD2 matching over 11 bases. The CDR3 contains 19 residues. J was trimmed by 3 bases and V by 5 bases; bases with no gene match: 12. The germline gives CDR1 LNHDA, CDR2 SQIVND (reference sequence). The CDR3 DNA is TGTGCCAGTAGTTCCCTAGCGGGGGGCTCTTACGTTGGGGCCAACGTCCTGACTTTC. Encoded protein: CASSSLAGGSYVGANVLTF. The full variable domain, its missing parts supplied by reference TRBV19 and TRBJ2-6, is DGGITQSPKYLFRKEGQNVTLSCEQNLNHDAMYWYRQDPGQGLRLIYYSQIVNDFQKGDIAEGYSVSREKKESFPLTVTSAQKNPTAFYLCASSSLAGGSYVGANVLTFGAGSRLTVL.

The chain combines TRBV6-6 with TRBJ1-2; 7 bases agree with TRBD1. After removal of 3 bases from V and 8 bases from J, the junction contained 3 bases not matched to a gene. CDR1 MNHNY and CDR2 SVGAGI come from the germline V gene (reference sequence). The CDR3 is 12 residues long. Here the CDR3 DNA reads TGTGCCAGCAGTTATCAGGGGGGAGGCTACACCTTC. This codes for CASSYQGGGYTF.

The CDR3, as DNA: TGCAGCGTTGAGGAGCCGGGGGAGCTGTTTTTT. Residues: CSVEEPGELFF. The chain employs TRBV29-1 and TRBJ2-2; D is ambiguous. V lost 3 bases and J 8 bases, leaving 7 bases between the germline ends. Germline CDR1 SQVTM, CDR2 ANQGSEA. The CDR3 is made up of 11 amino acids.

The chain joins TRBV13 to TRBJ1-2; a weak D match, TRBD1 (6 bases). Trimming pared 3 bases from V and 8 bases from J, leaving 19 bases between. CDR3 length: 15 residues. Germline-derived CDR1 and CDR2 are PRHDT and FYEKMQ (reference sequence). CDR3 in amino acids: CASSFYDRSLGGYTF. The CDR3, as DNA: TGTGCCAGCAGCTTCTACGACAGGTCCTTGGGGGGCTACACCTTC. Looking up the rest from reference TRBV13 and TRBJ1-2 gives the full variable domain: AAGVIQSPRHLIKEKRETATLKCYPIPRHDTVYWYQQGPGQDPQFLISFYEKMQSDKGSIPDRFSAQQFSDYHSELNMSSLELGDSALYFCASSFYDRSLGGYTFGSGTRLTVV.

J is TRBJ1-3 and V is TRBV5-1; possible D gene TRBD1, 6 bases. The CDR3 covers 17 residues. Germline V gene lookup returns CDR1 SGHRS and CDR2 YFSETQ. The V end was cut by 0 bases, the J end by 0 bases, with 13 bases between. CDR3 residues: CASSLGAGASSGNTIYF. The CDR3 DNA reads as TGCGCCAGCAGCTTGGGGGCAGGGGCCTCCTCTGGAAACACCATATATTTT. Drawing the rest from reference TRBV5-1 and TRBJ1-3, the complete variable domain is KAGVTQTPRYLIKTRGQQVTLSCSPISGHRSVSWYQQTPGQGLQFLFEYFSETQRNKGNFPGRFSGRQFSNSRSEMNVSTLELGDSALYLCASSLGAGASSGNTIYFGEGSWLTVV.

The chain combines TRBV19 with TRBJ2-5; D is unresolved. The CDR3 is 12 amino acids. Germline-derived CDR1 and CDR2 are LNHDA and SQIVND (reference sequence). Trimming took 3 bases from V and 5 from J, leaving 7 bases between them. The CDR3 DNA follows: TGTGCCAGTAGTATGAGCAGGGAGACCCAGTACTTC. Protein: CASSMSRETQYF.

The chain has TRBV2 and TRBJ2-1, with D uncertain. Germline V lookup: CDR1 SNHLY, CDR2 FYNNEI. V was cut by 5 bases and J by 10 bases, with 9 bases left in between. The CDR3 runs 11 residues. CDR3 DNA sequence: TGTGCCAGCAGTCTCCTTGGGGAGCAGTTCTTC. It yields the protein CASSLLGEQFF.

The chain carries TRBV9 and TRBJ1-6, with 8 bases identical to TRBD1. The germline CDR1 and CDR2 sequences are SGDLS and YYNGEE. The CDR3 has 16 amino acids. The junction had 9 bases not matched to a gene; V was cut back by 4 bases and J by 6 bases. As DNA, the CDR3 is TGTGCCAGCAGCCCGAGGACAGGGCAGGGTAATTCACCCCTCCACTTT. Amino acids: CASSPRTGQGNSPLHF.

The chain carries TRBV4-1 and TRBJ2-2; TRBD2 matches 9 bases. The trim removed 0 bases at V and 6 bases at J, leaving 14 bases unmatched. This CDR3 has 19 amino acids. The germline CDR1 and CDR2 sequences are MGHRA and YSYEKL. The CDR3 is CASSQDRGLSGRSSGELFF. For the CDR3, the DNA is TGCGCCAGCAGCCAAGATCGAGGTTTGAGCGGGAGGTCTTCCGGGGAGCTGTTTTTT.

This clone appeared a single time. This chain uses TRBV5-4 with TRBJ2-5; D might be TRBD1 (6 bases). V lost 0 bases to trimming and J lost 5 bases, with 14 bases between them. Looked up from germline, CDR1 is SGHNT and CDR2 is YYREEE (reference sequence). The CDR3 is 15 residues long. CDR3 region: CASSLEVGALETQYF. The CDR3 DNA reads TGTGCCAGCAGCTTGGAGGTGGGGGCCCTGGAGACCCAGTACTTC.

This clone was seen just once. The chain recombines TRBV5-4 with TRBJ2-3; unclear D gene. The CDR3 spans 14 residues. Per germline, CDR1 SGHNT and CDR2 YYREEE (reference sequence). V gave up 2 bases and J gave up 0 bases, with 7 bases separating them. CDR3 amino acids: CASSLGSSTDTQYF. The CDR3 DNA is TGTGCCAGCAGCTTAGGTAGCAGCACAGATACGCAGTATTTT.

The count of this clone is one. The chain uses TRBV5-1 and TRBJ2-3, with 7 bases identical to TRBD1. This CDR3 is 15 amino acids long. Germline CDR1 SGHRS, CDR2 YFSETQ. V lost 0 bases and J lost 5; bases outside the gene matches: 6. The CDR3 protein is CASSLEGASIDTQYF. The CDR3 nucleotides read TGCGCCAGCAGCTTGGAGGGGGCAAGTATAGATACGCAGTATTTT.

The V and J genes are TRBV5-6 and TRBJ2-7; 9 bases line up with TRBD1. J was trimmed by 3 bases and V by 3 bases; bases with no gene match: 10. This CDR3 has 16 residues. Germline lookup yields CDR1 SGHDT and CDR2 YYEEEE. The CDR3 DNA is TGTGCCAGCAGCTCCTGGCCGGGACAGGGACTCTACGAGCAGTACTTC. It yields the protein CASSSWPGQGLYEQYF.

CDR3 amino acids: CASSLGPPVYEQYF. The CDR3, as DNA: TGTGCCAGCAGCTTAGGCCCGCCAGTCTACGAGCAGTACTTC. The chain joins TRBV7-9 to TRBJ2-7; no firm D call. Germline V gene data show CDR1 as SEHNR and CDR2 as FQNEAQ (reference sequence). This CDR3 region has 14 residues. V was shortened by 1 base and J by 3 bases, with 10 bases between the two germline ends.

The genes are TRBV5-1 and TRBJ2-6; D is perhaps TRBD2 (6 bases). V dropped 6 bases and J dropped 4 bases, with 11 bases sitting between them. CDR3 length: 14 residues. Germline CDR1 is SGHRS and CDR2 is YFSETQ. CDR3 residues: CASTGGSGANVLTF. Written as DNA, the CDR3 is TGCGCCAGCACTGGGGGGTCAGGGGCCAACGTCCTGACTTTC.